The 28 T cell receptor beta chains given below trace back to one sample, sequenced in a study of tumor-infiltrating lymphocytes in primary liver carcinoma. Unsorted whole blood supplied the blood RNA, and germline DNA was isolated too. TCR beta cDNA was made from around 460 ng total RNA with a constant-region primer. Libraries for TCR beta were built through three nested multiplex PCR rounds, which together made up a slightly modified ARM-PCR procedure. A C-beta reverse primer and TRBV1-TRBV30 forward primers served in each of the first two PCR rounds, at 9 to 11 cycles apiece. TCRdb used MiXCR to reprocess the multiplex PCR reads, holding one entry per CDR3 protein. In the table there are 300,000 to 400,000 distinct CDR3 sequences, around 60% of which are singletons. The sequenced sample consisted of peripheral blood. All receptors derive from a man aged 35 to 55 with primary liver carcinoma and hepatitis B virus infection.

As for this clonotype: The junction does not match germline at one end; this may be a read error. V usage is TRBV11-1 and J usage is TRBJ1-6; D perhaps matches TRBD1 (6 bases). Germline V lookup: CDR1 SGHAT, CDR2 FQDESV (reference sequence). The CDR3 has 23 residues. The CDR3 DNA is TGTGCCAGCTGCCTGGGGGCAGGGGTAATCACCATTTACCTGAGCTCCCATAATTCACCCCTCCACTTT. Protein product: CASCLGAGVITIYLSSHNSPLHF.

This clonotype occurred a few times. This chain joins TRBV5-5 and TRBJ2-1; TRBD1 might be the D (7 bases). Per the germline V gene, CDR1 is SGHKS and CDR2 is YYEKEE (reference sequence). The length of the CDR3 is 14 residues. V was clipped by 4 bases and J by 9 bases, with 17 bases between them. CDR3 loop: CASSLEGARGEQFF. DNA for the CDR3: TGTGCCAGCAGCCTGGAGGGGGCAAGGGGTGAGCAGTTCTTC.

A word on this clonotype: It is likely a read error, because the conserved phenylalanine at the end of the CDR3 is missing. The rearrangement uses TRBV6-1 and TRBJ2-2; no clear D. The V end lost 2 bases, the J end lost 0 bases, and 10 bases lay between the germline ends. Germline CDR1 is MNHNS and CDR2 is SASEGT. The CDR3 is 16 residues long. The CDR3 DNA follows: TGTGCCAGCAGTGAAAAGAGTAGGTCGAACACCGGGGAGCTGTTTCTT. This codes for CASSEKSRSNTGELFL.

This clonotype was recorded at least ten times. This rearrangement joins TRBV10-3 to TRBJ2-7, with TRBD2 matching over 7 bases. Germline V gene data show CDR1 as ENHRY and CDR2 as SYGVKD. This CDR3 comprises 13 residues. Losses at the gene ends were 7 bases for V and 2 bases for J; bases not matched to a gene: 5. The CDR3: CAIKAGTPYEQYF. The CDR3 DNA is TGTGCCATCAAAGCGGGGACTCCCTACGAGCAGTACTTC.

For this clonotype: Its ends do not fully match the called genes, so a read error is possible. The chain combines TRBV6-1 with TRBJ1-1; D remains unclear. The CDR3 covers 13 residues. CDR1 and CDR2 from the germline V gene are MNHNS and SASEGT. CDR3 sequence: CVSSGATGFEAFF. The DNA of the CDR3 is TGTGTCAGCAGTGGAGCGACGGGTTTTGAAGCTTTCTTT.

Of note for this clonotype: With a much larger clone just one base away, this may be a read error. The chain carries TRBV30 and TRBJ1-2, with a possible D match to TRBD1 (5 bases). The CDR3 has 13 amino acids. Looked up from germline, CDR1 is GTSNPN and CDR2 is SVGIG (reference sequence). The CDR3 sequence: CAWSVKGRYGCTF. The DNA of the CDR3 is TGTGCCTGGAGTGTAAAGGGACGCTATGGCTGCACCTTC.

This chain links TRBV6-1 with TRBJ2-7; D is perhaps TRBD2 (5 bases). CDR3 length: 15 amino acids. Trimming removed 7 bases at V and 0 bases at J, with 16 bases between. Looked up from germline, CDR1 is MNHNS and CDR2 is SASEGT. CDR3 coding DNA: TGTGCCAGCATTGACCGGGAAAGAACCTCCTACGAGCAGTACTTC. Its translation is CASIDRERTSYEQYF.

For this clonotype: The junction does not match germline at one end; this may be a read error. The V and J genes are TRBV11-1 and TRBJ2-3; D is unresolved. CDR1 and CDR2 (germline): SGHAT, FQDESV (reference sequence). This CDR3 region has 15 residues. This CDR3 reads CGSSLLLPPTDIQYF. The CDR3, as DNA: TGTGGCAGCAGCCTCTTGCTACCCCCCACAGATATACAGTATTTT.

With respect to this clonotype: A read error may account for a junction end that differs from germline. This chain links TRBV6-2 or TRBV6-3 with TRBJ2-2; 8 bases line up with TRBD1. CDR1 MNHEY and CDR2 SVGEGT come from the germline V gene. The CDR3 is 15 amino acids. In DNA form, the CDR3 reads TGTGTCAGCAGTTTCCGGGACAGGAGTCTCGGGGAGCTGTTTTTT. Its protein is CVSSFRDRSLGELFF.

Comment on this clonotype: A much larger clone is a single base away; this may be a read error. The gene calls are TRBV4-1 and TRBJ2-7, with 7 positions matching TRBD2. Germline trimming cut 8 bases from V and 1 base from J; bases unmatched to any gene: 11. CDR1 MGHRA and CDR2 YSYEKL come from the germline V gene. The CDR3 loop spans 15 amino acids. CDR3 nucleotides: TGCGCCAGCTGCCCACTAGCGACGGAGTCCTACGAGCAGTACTTC. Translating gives CASCPLATESYEQYF.

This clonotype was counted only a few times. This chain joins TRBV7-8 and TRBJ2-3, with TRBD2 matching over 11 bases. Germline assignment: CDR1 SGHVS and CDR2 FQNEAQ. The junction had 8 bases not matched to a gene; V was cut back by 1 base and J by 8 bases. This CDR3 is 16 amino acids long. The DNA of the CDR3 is TGTGCCAGCAGCTTAGGAACTAGCGGGAGAGGTGGTACGCAGTATTTT. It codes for CASSLGTSGRGGTQYF.

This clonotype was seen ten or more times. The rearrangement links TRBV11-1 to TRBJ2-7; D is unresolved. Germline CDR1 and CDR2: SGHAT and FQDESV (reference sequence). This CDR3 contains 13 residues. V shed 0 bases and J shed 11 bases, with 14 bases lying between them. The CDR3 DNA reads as TGTGCCAGCAGCTTAGCGCCGGAACCCGCAAAGTACTTC. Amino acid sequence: CASSLAPEPAKYF. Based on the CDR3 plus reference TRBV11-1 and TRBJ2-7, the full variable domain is EAEVAQSPRYKITEKSQAVAFWCDPISGHATLYWYRQILGQGPELLVQFQDESVVDDSQLPKDRFSAERLKGVDSTLKIQPAELGDSAMYLCASSLAPEPAKYFGPGTRLTVT.

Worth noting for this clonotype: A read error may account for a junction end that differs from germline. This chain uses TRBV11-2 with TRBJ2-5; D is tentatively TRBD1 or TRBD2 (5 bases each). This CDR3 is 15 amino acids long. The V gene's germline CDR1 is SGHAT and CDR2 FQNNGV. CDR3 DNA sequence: TGTGCCAGCGGCTTAGGGGACCCTTACGGAGAGACCCAGTACTTC. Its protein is CASGLGDPYGETQYF. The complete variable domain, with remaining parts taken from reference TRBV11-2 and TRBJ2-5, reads EAGVAQSPRYKIIEKRQSVAFWCNPISGHATLYWYQQILGQGPKLLIQFQNNGVVDDSQLPKDRFSAERLKGVDSTLKIQPAKLEDSAVYLCASGLGDPYGETQYFGPGTRLLVL.

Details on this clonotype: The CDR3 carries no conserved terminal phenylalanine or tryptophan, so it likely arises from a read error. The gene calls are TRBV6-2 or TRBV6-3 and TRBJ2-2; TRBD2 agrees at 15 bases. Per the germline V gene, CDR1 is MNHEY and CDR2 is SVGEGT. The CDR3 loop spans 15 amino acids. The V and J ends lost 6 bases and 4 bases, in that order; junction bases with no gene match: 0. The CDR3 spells CASRGLAGGTGELFI. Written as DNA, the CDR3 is TGTGCCAGCAGGGGACTAGCGGGAGGCACCGGGGAGCTGTTTATT.

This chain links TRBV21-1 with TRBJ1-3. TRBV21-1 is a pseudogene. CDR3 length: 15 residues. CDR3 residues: CASSKGLERRNTIYF. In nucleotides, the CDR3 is TGTGCCAGCAGCAAGGGCCTAGAGAGGCGAAACACCATATATTTT.

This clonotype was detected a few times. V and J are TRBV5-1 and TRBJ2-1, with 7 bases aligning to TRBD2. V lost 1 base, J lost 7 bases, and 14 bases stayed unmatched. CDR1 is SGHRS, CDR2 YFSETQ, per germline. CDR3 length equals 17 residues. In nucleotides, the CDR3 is TGCGCCAGCAGCTTGAGGGCGGGAGCTTTAAGTTCGAATGAGCAGTTCTTC. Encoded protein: CASSLRAGALSSNEQFF.

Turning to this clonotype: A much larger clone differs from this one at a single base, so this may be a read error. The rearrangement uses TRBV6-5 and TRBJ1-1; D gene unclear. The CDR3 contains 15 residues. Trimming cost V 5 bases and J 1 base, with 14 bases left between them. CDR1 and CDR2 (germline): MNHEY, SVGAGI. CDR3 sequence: CASSTIGFGNTEAFF. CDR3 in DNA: TGTGCCAGCAGTACAATAGGTTTTGGGAACACTGAAGCTTTCTTT.

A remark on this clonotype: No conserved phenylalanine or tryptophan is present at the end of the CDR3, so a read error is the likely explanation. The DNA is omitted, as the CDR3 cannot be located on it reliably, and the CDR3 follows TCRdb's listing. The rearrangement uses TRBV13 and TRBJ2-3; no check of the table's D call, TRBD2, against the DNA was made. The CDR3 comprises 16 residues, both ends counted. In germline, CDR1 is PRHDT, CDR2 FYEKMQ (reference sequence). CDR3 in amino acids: CASRFSSGRDTDTHYS.

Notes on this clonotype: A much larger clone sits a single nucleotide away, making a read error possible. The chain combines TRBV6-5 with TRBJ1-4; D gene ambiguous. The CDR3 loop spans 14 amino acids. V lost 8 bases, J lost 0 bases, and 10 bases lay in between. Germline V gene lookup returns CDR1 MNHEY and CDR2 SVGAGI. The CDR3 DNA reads TGTGCCAGCCACGGAAGCCCAACTAATGAAAAACTGTTTTTT. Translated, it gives CASHGSPTNEKLFF.

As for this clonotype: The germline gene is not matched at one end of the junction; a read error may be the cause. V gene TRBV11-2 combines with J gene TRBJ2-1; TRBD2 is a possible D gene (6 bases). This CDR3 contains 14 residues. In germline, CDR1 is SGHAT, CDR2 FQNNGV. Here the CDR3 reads CANSLGTAINEQFF. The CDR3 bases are TGTGCCAACAGCTTGGGGACTGCCATCAATGAGCAGTTCTTC.

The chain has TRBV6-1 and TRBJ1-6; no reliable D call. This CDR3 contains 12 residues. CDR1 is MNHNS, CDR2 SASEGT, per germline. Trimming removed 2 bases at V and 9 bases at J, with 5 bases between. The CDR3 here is CASSELCSPLHF. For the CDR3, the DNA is TGTGCCAGCAGTGAACTATGTTCACCCCTCCACTTT.

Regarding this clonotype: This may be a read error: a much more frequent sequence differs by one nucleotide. For the CDR3, the DNA is TGTGCCAGCAGCTTCGGGACTAGCGGCTACGATCAGTACTTC. It encodes CASSFGTSGYDQYF. The rearrangement uses TRBV13 and TRBJ2-7, with 11 bases lining up with TRBD2. The CDR3 runs to 14 residues. In germline, CDR1 is PRHDT, CDR2 FYEKMQ (reference sequence).

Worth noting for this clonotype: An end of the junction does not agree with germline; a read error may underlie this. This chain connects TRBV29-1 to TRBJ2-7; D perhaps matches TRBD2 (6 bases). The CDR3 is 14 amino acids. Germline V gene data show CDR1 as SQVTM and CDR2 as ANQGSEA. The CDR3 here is CSVVEDGGFYEQYF. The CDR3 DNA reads TGCAGCGTGGTAGAGGACGGGGGATTTTACGAGCAGTACTTT.

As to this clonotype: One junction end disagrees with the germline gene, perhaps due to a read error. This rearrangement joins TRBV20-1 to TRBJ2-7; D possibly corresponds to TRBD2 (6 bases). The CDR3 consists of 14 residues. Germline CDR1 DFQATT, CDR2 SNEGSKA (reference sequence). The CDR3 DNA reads TGCAGTTCTAGAGTTGCGACGGGGGCCTACGAGCAGTACTTC. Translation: CSSRVATGAYEQYF.

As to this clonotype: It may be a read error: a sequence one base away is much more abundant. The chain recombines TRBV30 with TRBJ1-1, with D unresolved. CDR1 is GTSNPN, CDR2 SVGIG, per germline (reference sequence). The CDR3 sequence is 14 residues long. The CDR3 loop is CVWSSRVRGTEAFF. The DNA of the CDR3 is TGTGTCTGGAGCTCGCGAGTCCGGGGCACTGAAGCTTTCTTT.

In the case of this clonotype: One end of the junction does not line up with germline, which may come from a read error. CDR3 amino acids: CVSSLVSGESCEQYF. CDR3 DNA: TGTGTCAGCAGCTTAGTTTCGGGGGAATCCTGCGAGCAGTACTTC. This chain links TRBV11-3 with TRBJ2-7, with D perhaps matching TRBD2 (6 bases). Germline V CDR1 and CDR2: SGHNT, YENEEA. The CDR3 contains 15 residues.

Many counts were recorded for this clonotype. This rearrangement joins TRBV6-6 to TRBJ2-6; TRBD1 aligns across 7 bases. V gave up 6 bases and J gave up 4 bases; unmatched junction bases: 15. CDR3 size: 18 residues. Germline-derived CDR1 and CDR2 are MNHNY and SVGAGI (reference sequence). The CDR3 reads CASRTSRDRNEGANVLTF. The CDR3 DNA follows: TGTGCCAGCAGAACAAGCCGGGACAGAAACGAGGGGGCCAACGTCCTGACTTTC.

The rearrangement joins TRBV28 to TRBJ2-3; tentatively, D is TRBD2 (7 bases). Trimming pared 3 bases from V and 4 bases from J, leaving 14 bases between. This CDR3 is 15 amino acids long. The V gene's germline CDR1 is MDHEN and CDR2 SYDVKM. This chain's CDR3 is CASSFGGLDPDTQYF. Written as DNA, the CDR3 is TGTGCCAGCAGTTTCGGGGGGCTTGACCCAGATACGCAGTATTTT.